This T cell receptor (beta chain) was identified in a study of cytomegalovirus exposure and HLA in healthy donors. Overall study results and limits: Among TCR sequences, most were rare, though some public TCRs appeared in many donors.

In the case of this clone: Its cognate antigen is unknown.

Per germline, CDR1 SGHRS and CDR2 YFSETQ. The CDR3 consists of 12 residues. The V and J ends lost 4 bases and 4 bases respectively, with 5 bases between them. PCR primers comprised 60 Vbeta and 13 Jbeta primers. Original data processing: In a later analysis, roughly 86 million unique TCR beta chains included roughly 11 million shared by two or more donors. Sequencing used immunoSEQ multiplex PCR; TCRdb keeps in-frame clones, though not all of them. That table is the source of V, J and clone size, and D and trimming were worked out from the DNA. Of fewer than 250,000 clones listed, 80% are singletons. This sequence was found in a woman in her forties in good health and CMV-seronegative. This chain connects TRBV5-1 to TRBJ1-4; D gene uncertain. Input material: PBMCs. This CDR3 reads CASSNSNEKLFF. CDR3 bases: TGCGCCAGCAGCAACAGTAATGAAAAACTGTTTTTT.